The 21 T cell receptor beta chains presented below share a single source sample, sequenced in a study of blood T cell repertoires in COVID-19. Measured with immunoSEQ multiplex PCR; TCRdb has only the in-frame clones, and not every one. The data show 110,000 or so clones, with over 75% seen just once and 2% to 3% held by the top ten. Specimen: peripheral blood. These receptors all stem from a man aged 45-60 years with acute or convalescent COVID-19.

For this clone: Other nucleotide sequences in the sample specify the same CDR3. The chain uses TRBV7-8 and TRBJ1-5; 7 bases agree with TRBD1. The CDR3 loop spans 16 amino acids. CDR1 and CDR2 (germline): SGHVS, FQNEAQ. V lost 6 bases, J lost 1 base, and 9 bases stayed unmatched. In DNA form, the CDR3 reads TGTGCCAGCAGTCGAGGGGGCAGAGTAAGCAATCAGCCCCAGCATTTT. It codes for CASSRGGRVSNQPQHF.

This clone came up once. J is TRBJ1-2 and V is TRBV5-1; 12 bases are shared with TRBD1. The CDR3 has 14 amino acids. Unmatched junction bases numbered 3, after V lost 4 bases and J lost 5 bases. Germline assignment: CDR1 SGHRS and CDR2 YFSETQ. For the CDR3, the DNA is TGCGCCAGCAGCACGGGACAGGGGGCTTATGGCTACACCTTC. Encoded protein: CASSTGQGAYGYTF.

The CDR3 sequence is CASSRQGYEQYF. CDR3 coding DNA: TGTGCCAGCAGTCGACAGGGGTACGAGCAGTACTTC. The rearrangement uses TRBV2 and TRBJ2-7; 8 bases match TRBD1. J gave up 4 bases and V 5 bases, and 1 base lay outside the gene matches. Germline V gene data show CDR1 as SNHLY and CDR2 as FYNNEI. The CDR3 consists of 12 residues.

This chain connects TRBV6-5 to TRBJ2-1; TRBD1 might be the D (6 bases). The CDR3 has 14 amino acids. V lost 0 bases and J lost 9, with 12 bases in between. CDR1 MNHEY and CDR2 SVGAGI come from the germline V gene. The CDR3 protein is CASSYSHRDSEQFF. The CDR3 DNA reads as TGTGCCAGCAGTTACTCGCACAGGGATTCTGAGCAGTTCTTC.

V usage is TRBV29-1 and J usage is TRBJ2-1, with a tentative D call TRBD1 (6 bases). The germline V and J ends were trimmed by 6 bases and 7 bases, with 10 bases remaining between them. The CDR3 totals 11 residues. Germline V gene data show CDR1 as SQVTM and CDR2 as ANQGSEA. The CDR3 nucleotides read TGCAGCGTGGTAAGGGGGAATGAGCAGTTCTTC. It codes for CSVVRGNEQFF.

The chain couples TRBV7-8 to TRBJ1-3, with D possibly matching TRBD1 (5 bases). This CDR3 comprises 17 residues. Trimming removed 5 bases at V and 4 bases at J, with 21 bases between. The germline gives CDR1 SGHVS, CDR2 FQNEAQ. The CDR3 loop reads CASSLPPGGEVGNTIYF. The CDR3, as DNA: TGTGCCAGCAGCCTACCCCCCGGGGGGGAAGTCGGAAACACCATATATTTT.

This CDR3 reads CASSFDRPGYNEQFF. The CDR3 DNA reads TGTGCCAGCAGCTTTGACAGGCCGGGGTACAATGAGCAGTTCTTC. The V call is TRBV11-2, the J call TRBJ2-1; the D gene is possibly TRBD1 (6 bases). This CDR3 spans 15 amino acids. V was clipped by 3 bases and J by 4 bases, with 13 bases between them. Per germline, CDR1 SGHAT and CDR2 FQNNGV.

This clone was picked up one time. The chain joins TRBV7-9 to TRBJ1-6; D gene ambiguous. The germline V gene encodes CDR1 SEHNR and CDR2 FQNEAQ (reference sequence). The CDR3 is 12 residues long. V lost 2 bases, J lost 9 bases, and 5 bases lay in between. The CDR3 loop reads CASSLSVSPLHF. DNA for the CDR3: TGTGCCAGCAGCTTATCCGTTTCACCCCTCCACTTT. The whole variable domain, remainder taken from reference TRBV7-9 and TRBJ1-6, is DTGVSQNPRHKITKRGQNVTFRCDPISEHNRLYWYRQTLGQGPEFLTYFQNEAQLEKSRLLSDRFSAERPKGSFSTLEIQRTEQGDSAMYLCASSLSVSPLHFGNGTRLTVT.

The chain recombines TRBV2 with TRBJ2-7; TRBD2 might be the D (5 bases). The CDR3 contains 14 residues. Trimming removed 10 bases from V and 0 bases from J, with 16 bases in between. CDR1 is SNHLY, CDR2 FYNNEI, per germline. This CDR3 is CATTLRVSSYEQYF. CDR3 in DNA: TGTGCCACAACCCTGCGGGTTTCCTCCTACGAGCAGTACTTC. Looking up the rest from reference TRBV2 and TRBJ2-7 gives the full variable domain: EPEVTQTPSHQVTQMGQEVILRCVPISNHLYFYWYRQILGQKVEFLVSFYNNEISEKSEIFDDQFSVERPDGSNFTLKIRSTKLEDSAMYFCATTLRVSSYEQYFGPGTRLTVT.

This chain joins TRBV7-3 and TRBJ1-6; TRBD1 agrees at 11 bases. The germline V gene has CDR1 SGHTA and CDR2 FQGTGA. The CDR3 is 17 residues long. V lost 5 bases, J lost 2 bases, and 5 bases stayed unmatched. CDR3 nucleotides: TGTGCCAGCAGCCCGGACAGGGGGCGGACCTATAATTCACCCCTCCACTTT. Translating gives CASSPDRGRTYNSPLHF.

The chain carries TRBV7-3 and TRBJ2-3; TRBD2 is a possible D gene (5 bases). The CDR3 extends over 16 amino acids. In germline, CDR1 is SGHTA, CDR2 FQGTGA. V lost 1 base, J lost 7 bases, and 18 bases lay in between. This CDR3 is CASSLSEGVSVYTQYF. The CDR3 DNA reads as TGTGCCAGCAGCTTAAGTGAGGGAGTTTCAGTGTATACGCAGTATTTT.

This chain uses TRBV7-6 with TRBJ2-1; 12 bases agree with TRBD2. There are 15 residues in the CDR3. The V segment lost 4 bases and the J segment 8 bases; nucleotides outside the gene matches: 6. Per germline, CDR1 SGHVS and CDR2 FNYEAQ. CDR3 residues: CASSSSGGARDEQFF. CDR3 DNA sequence: TGTGCCAGCAGCTCTAGCGGGGGGGCCCGGGATGAGCAGTTCTTC.

The J gene is TRBJ2-3, the V gene TRBV24-1, with 9 bases fitting TRBD2. This CDR3 region has 14 residues. Germline-derived CDR1 and CDR2 are KGHDR and SFDVKD. The ends lost 3 bases at V and 6 bases at J; junction bases unmatched: 3. The chain's CDR3 is CATSDQTSGDTQYF. The CDR3 DNA reads TGTGCCACCAGTGATCAAACTAGCGGGGATACGCAGTATTTT.

In DNA form, the CDR3 reads TGTGCCAGCAGCTTAGACCAAAGGGAGCCTAATGAAAAACTGTTTTTT. Its translation: CASSLDQREPNEKLFF. The V call is TRBV7-2, the J call TRBJ1-4; D unclear. Trimming pared 1 base from V and 3 bases from J, leaving 12 bases between. From germline, CDR1 is SGHTA and CDR2 FQGNSA. There are 16 residues in the CDR3.

This chain joins TRBV7-9 and TRBJ2-7; 7 bases map to TRBD2. Trimming at V came to 5 bases and at J to 0 bases, leaving 7 bases not matched to a gene. CDR1 SEHNR and CDR2 FQNEAQ come from the germline V gene (reference sequence). CDR3 length equals 15 residues. This chain's CDR3 is CASSEGSGGSYEQYF. CDR3 nucleotide sequence: TGTGCCAGCAGCGAAGGTTCGGGGGGCTCCTACGAGCAGTACTTC.

This clone is a singleton in its sample. This chain connects TRBV2 to TRBJ2-3; 16 bases line up with TRBD2. The CDR3 totals 18 residues. Per the germline V gene, CDR1 is SNHLY and CDR2 is FYNNEI. J gave up 1 base and V 8 bases, and 9 bases lay outside the gene matches. The CDR3 region is CASGRGLAGGLGTDTQYF. CDR3 coding DNA: TGTGCCAGCGGAAGGGGACTAGCGGGGGGGCTGGGCACAGATACGCAGTATTTT.

V gene TRBV2 combines with J gene TRBJ1-5; no clear D gene. CDR1 and CDR2 (germline): SNHLY, FYNNEI. The CDR3 is 14 amino acids. Trimming took 2 bases from V and 0 from J, leaving 5 bases between them. CDR3 in amino acids: CASSESSSNQPQHF. The CDR3, as DNA: TGTGCCAGCAGTGAAAGTAGTAGCAATCAGCCCCAGCATTTT.

J is TRBJ1-2 and V is TRBV9; TRBD1 might be the D (6 bases). Germline CDR1 reads SGDLS; CDR2 reads YYNGEE. V dropped 0 bases and J dropped 4 bases, with 16 bases sitting between them. The length of the CDR3 is 16 residues. Here the CDR3 reads CASSVDDRGLGYGYTF. CDR3 nucleotide sequence: TGTGCCAGCAGCGTAGACGATAGGGGGTTGGGCTATGGCTACACCTTC.

The DNA for the CDR3 is TGTGCCAGCGCGTTTGGACAGATCAATGAAAAACTGTTTTTT. Its protein product is CASAFGQINEKLFF. The chain is built from TRBV6-5 and TRBJ1-4, with a weak D call TRBD1 (6 bases). Trimming left V 8 bases short and J 5 bases short, with 15 bases between. This CDR3 is built from 14 residues. Per the germline V gene, CDR1 is MNHEY and CDR2 is SVGAGI.

J is TRBJ2-1 and V is TRBV5-5; TRBD1 matches at 7 bases. CDR1 is SGHKS, CDR2 YYEKEE, per germline (reference sequence). This CDR3 spans 13 amino acids. V was pared by 5 bases and J by 5 bases, with 4 bases of the junction left unmatched. The chain's CDR3 is CASRLTGNNEQFF. Here the CDR3 DNA reads TGTGCCAGCAGACTGACAGGGAACAATGAGCAGTTCTTC. Full variable domain (rest looked up from reference TRBV5-5 and TRBJ2-1): DAGVTQSPTHLIKTRGQQVTLRCSPISGHKSVSWYQQVLGQGPQFIFQYYEKEERGRGNFPDRFSARQFPNYSSELNVNALLLGDSALYLCASRLTGNNEQFFGPGTRLTVL.

V gene TRBV14 combines with J gene TRBJ2-3; a weak D match, TRBD1 (6 bases). The CDR3 is 17 residues long. Trimming shortened V by 0 bases and J by 0 bases, and 13 bases separated the two germline ends. Per the germline V gene, CDR1 is SGHDN and CDR2 is FVKESK. In DNA form, the CDR3 reads TGTGCCAGCAGCCAAGATCTAGGGACACTTAGCACAGATACGCAGTATTTT. It encodes CASSQDLGTLSTDTQYF.